Below, one T cell receptor beta chain is given with its context. Its cognate antigen is unknown. This entry comes from a study of T cell responses to AZD1222 COVID-19 vaccine. Study at large: Pooled in the analysis were second doses at about 4 or about 12 weeks.

This CDR3 is built from 13 residues. Looked up from germline, CDR1 is SGHVS and CDR2 is FNYEAQ. Trimming removed 7 bases at V and 0 bases at J, with 9 bases between. Measured with immunoSEQ multiplex PCR; TCRdb has only the in-frame clones, and not every one. The sample lists over 90,000 clones; around nine tenths were seen once. General study points: Donors in the cohort were predominantly white British and more often female, and clonal diversity was possibly underestimated. There were vaccine-associated CD4 TCRs across spike, dominant at 160-218 and 743-854. Sampled repertoires all dated from after the peak T cell response.

The input for sequencing was peripheral blood, taken on day 0 of AZD1222 vaccination. This receptor was taken from an adult in good health. V and J are TRBV7-6 and TRBJ1-1; maybe TRBD1 (6 bases). CDR3 nucleotides: TGTGCCAGCAAAGGACAGCTGAACACTGAAGCTTTCTTT. Protein: CASKGQLNTEAFF.